The T cell receptor (beta chain) under discussion was sequenced for a study of blood T cell repertoires in COVID-19. Study in general: Samples representing acute and convalescent COVID-19 were sourced from the United States, Italy and Spain.

The repertoire was sequenced with immunoSEQ multiplex PCR; TCRdb's copy has only in-frame clones and lacks some. Here the sample spans about 320,000 clones, 65% to 90% being singletons. This CDR3 region has 14 residues. Trimming removed 2 bases from V and 4 bases from J, with 11 bases in between. Germline loops: CDR1 KGHSH, CDR2 LQKENI. Two negative PCRs, clearance, or symptom resolution characterized the recovered Cohort 3 donors. Material for sequencing was PBMCs or T cells enriched from blood (not recorded which). V and J are TRBV18 and TRBJ2-5, with D possibly being TRBD1 (5 bases). The clonotype comes from a woman aged 18-30 years who had recovered from COVID-19. DNA for the CDR3: TGTGCCAGCTCACCAAACAGGAATTCAGAGACCCAGTACTTC. Translating gives CASSPNRNSETQYF.